These 11 T cell receptor beta chains were all obtained from the same sample, sequenced in a study of blood T cell repertoires in COVID-19. TCRdb's copy holds only in-frame clones and misses some; the assay was immunoSEQ multiplex PCR. The data hold 170,000 or so clones, with about 86% observed a single time. Sequenced material: peripheral blood. The receptor source for this set is a woman younger than 30 who had recovered from COVID-19.

The chain links TRBV9 to TRBJ2-3; 7 nucleotides align to TRBD2. The CDR3 consists of 15 residues. Unmatched junction bases numbered 9, after V lost 3 bases and J lost 5 bases. Per the germline V gene, CDR1 is SGDLS and CDR2 is YYNGEE. This chain's CDR3 is CASSAREVGIDTQYF. CDR3 nucleotides: TGTGCCAGCAGCGCACGGGAGGTCGGGATAGATACGCAGTATTTT.

The chain recombines TRBV7-2 with TRBJ2-7, with TRBD2 matching 9 bases. Per the germline V gene, CDR1 is SGHTA and CDR2 is FQGNSA. Losses at the gene ends were 4 bases for V and 6 bases for J; bases not matched to a gene: 13. This CDR3 has 16 amino acids. The CDR3 is CASSSVGAGGVSEQYV. CDR3 in DNA: TGTGCCAGCAGCTCGGTCGGCGCGGGAGGGGTATCCGAGCAGTACGTC.

The gene calls are TRBV9 and TRBJ1-3; no definite D call. Trimming stripped 7 bases from V and 4 bases from J, with 12 bases between. Per the germline V gene, CDR1 is SGDLS and CDR2 is YYNGEE. The CDR3 loop spans 13 amino acids. CDR3 sequence reads: CASSLAFGNTIYF. CDR3 bases: TGTGCCAGCTCTTTGGCCTTCGGAAACACCATATATTTT.

V gene TRBV9 combines with J gene TRBJ2-7; D remains ambiguous. The CDR3 is made up of 14 amino acids. The germline gives CDR1 SGDLS, CDR2 YYNGEE. Trimming left V 0 bases short and J 2 bases short, with 9 bases between. CDR3 bases: TGTGCCAGCAGCGTAGGGCCAGGTCCCTACGAGCAGTACTTC. Translation gives CASSVGPGPYEQYF.

The chain links TRBV6-5 to TRBJ2-3; D unclear. Germline CDR1 reads MNHEY; CDR2 reads SVGAGI. The V and J ends lost 5 bases and 4 bases respectively, with 13 bases between them. CDR3 size: 14 residues. The CDR3 here is CASSPRQFPDTQYF. The CDR3 nucleotides read TGTGCCAGCAGTCCGAGGCAGTTTCCAGATACGCAGTATTTT.

The V gene is TRBV5-1, the J gene TRBJ2-5; 9 nucleotides align to TRBD1. The J segment lost 5 bases and the V segment lost 3 bases, leaving 5 bases of the junction unmatched. Germline V gene data show CDR1 as SGHRS and CDR2 as YFSETQ. The CDR3 spans 14 residues. The CDR3 region is CASSSTGGGETQYF. The CDR3 DNA sequence: TGCGCCAGCAGCTCTACAGGGGGCGGTGAGACCCAGTACTTC.

This chain uses TRBV9 with TRBJ1-4; maybe TRBD1 (5 bases). Trimming cost V 0 bases and J 0 bases, with 6 bases left between them. This CDR3 spans 15 amino acids. CDR1 is SGDLS and CDR2 is YYNGEE in the germline V gene. CDR3 sequence: CASSVEGTTNEKLFF. In nucleotides, the CDR3 is TGTGCCAGCAGCGTAGAGGGGACAACTAATGAAAAACTGTTTTTT.

The gene calls are TRBV5-4 and TRBJ2-2; 9 bases fit TRBD2. The CDR3 sequence is 17 residues long. V lost 0 bases and J lost 3; bases outside the gene matches: 6. The germline V gene encodes CDR1 SGHNT and CDR2 YYREEE (reference sequence). The DNA of the CDR3 is TGTGCCAGCAGCTTGGTGCGCGGGAGGGCCGACACCGGGGAGCTGTTTTTT. Protein: CASSLVRGRADTGELFF.

The chain joins TRBV5-4 to TRBJ1-1; tentative D call: TRBD1 (5 bases). V gave up 0 bases and J gave up 3 bases, with 6 bases separating them. The CDR3 sequence is 13 residues long. Germline V gene data show CDR1 as SGHNT and CDR2 as YYREEE (reference sequence). CDR3 amino acids: CASSLETDTEAFF. CDR3 in DNA: TGTGCCAGCAGCTTGGAGACAGACACTGAAGCTTTCTTT.

The rearrangement joins TRBV9 to TRBJ2-3; D possibly corresponds to TRBD2 (6 bases). Trimming took 0 bases from V and 4 from J, leaving 15 bases between them. The germline V gene has CDR1 SGDLS and CDR2 YYNGEE. The length of the CDR3 is 16 residues. CDR3 in amino acids: CASSVDPGGLPDTQYF. DNA for the CDR3: TGTGCCAGCAGCGTAGACCCAGGAGGGCTCCCAGATACGCAGTATTTT.

CDR3 sequence reads: CASSEGQGLNQPQHF. The CDR3 DNA sequence: TGTGCCAGCAGCGAAGGACAGGGGTTGAATCAGCCCCAGCATTTT. This chain uses TRBV5-5 with TRBJ1-5, with 9 bases lining up with TRBD1. This CDR3 region has 15 residues. With 4 bases clipped from V and 4 bases from J, the junction kept 6 bases outside the gene matches. Germline assignment: CDR1 SGHKS and CDR2 YYEKEE (reference sequence). The full variable domain, completed using reference TRBV5-5 and TRBJ1-5, is DAGVTQSPTHLIKTRGQQVTLRCSPISGHKSVSWYQQVLGQGPQFIFQYYEKEERGRGNFPDRFSARQFPNYSSELNVNALLLGDSALYLCASSEGQGLNQPQHFGDGTRLSIL.